This T cell receptor (beta chain) was profiled in a study of low-dose radiotherapy and immunotherapy resistance in tumors. TRAV- and TRBV-specific primers were used for first-strand cDNA, which covered alpha and beta chains. A roughly 20-cycle PCR with a constant-region primer and V-primer adapter amplified TCRs. TCRdb redid the calling of the reads with MiXCR, one entry per CDR3 protein. Of tens of thousands of distinct CDR3 sequences listed, around 29% were seen once; the top ten hold 11%. This clonotype was observed at least ten times. Time point noted: before trial treatment. The junction had 7 bases not matched to a gene; V was cut back by 1 base and J by 4 bases. This CDR3 is built from 15 residues. Germline CDR1 is SGHAT and CDR2 is FQNNGV.

The rearrangement links TRBV11-2 to TRBJ2-7; 7 bases are a match to TRBD2. The input for sequencing was PBMCs, taken before treatment. The receptor was derived from a female donor with ovarian cancer. CDR3 loop: CASSLVEGLSYEQYF. The CDR3 DNA reads TGTGCCAGCAGCTTAGTGGAGGGACTAAGTTACGAGCAGTACTTC.